The TCR beta chain under discussion was sequenced for a study of blood T cell repertoires in COVID-19. Turning to the study itself: Italy, Spain and the United States were the sources of the convalescent and acute COVID-19 samples.

In the authors' methods: Estimated nucleated cell counts came from reference gene primer amplification. Sequenced by immunoSEQ multiplex PCR; TCRdb stores in-frame clones only, minus some. The D gene and trimming were derived from the DNA, and the V and J assignments and clone size from that table. This sample has some 70,000 clones; nearly 85% occur once, and the top ten carry 1.8%. This clone was recorded only once. CDR1 SGHTA and CDR2 FQGNSA come from the germline V gene. V lost 3 bases and J 10 bases, leaving 22 bases between the germline ends. The CDR3 totals 16 residues. The sample consisted of peripheral blood. The source of this sequence is a woman in her fifties or sixties with acute or convalescent COVID-19. The rearrangement uses TRBV7-2 and TRBJ1-5; D may be TRBD1 (6 bases). This chain's CDR3 is CASSFSGGGGPRPQHF. CDR3 DNA sequence: TGTGCCAGCAGCTTTAGTGGGGGCGGGGGCCCTCGACCCCAGCATTTT.